The 22 T cell receptor beta chains presented below share a single source sample, sequenced in a study of T cell repertoires in cytomegalovirus infection (dated by TCRdb to the late 2010s). These TCRs' antigens remain unknown. Reads for this sample came from an Illumina HiSeq 1500. The public reads were reprocessed in TCRdb via fastp at Q25 and MiXCR, keeping in-frame beta chains. Identical CDR3 proteins give one entry, which carries the most common genes and DNA. The sample table lists about 830,000 distinct CDR3 sequences, approximately 29% of them with a count of one. The ten largest clones add up to 9.5% to 15% of the sample. In light of the paper, this sample's treatment or condition label describes: in vitro stimulation with specific CMV peptide epitopes to enrich CMV-specific T cells. Sequences were derived from cultured CD8+ T cells from PBMCs, sampled from culture after CMV antigen stimulation. These receptors originate from a human donor in good health (CMV status not recorded). Some clones in this sample may be carry-over from other donors' samples.

This chain uses TRBV10-3 with TRBJ1-1; 7 bases align to TRBD1. With V trimmed by 3 bases and J by 1 base, 5 bases remained unmatched. Germline CDR1 ENHRY, CDR2 SYGVKD. The CDR3 totals 15 residues. For the CDR3, the DNA is TGTGCCATCAGTGACCGGACAGGCCCGAACACTGAAGCTTTCTTT. Its translation: CAISDRTGPNTEAFF.

The CDR3 reads CASSFSGGATYEQYF. Written as DNA, the CDR3 is TGTGCCAGCAGCTTCAGCGGGGGGGCTACGTACGAGCAGTACTTC. The chain is built from TRBV7-4 and TRBJ2-7, with TRBD2 matching over 10 bases. The ends lost 3 bases at V and 4 bases at J; junction bases unmatched: 6. This CDR3 is 15 amino acids long. Per germline, CDR1 SGHVT and CDR2 SQSDAQ.

The CDR3 loop is CASSQDGPGQGDTQYF. As DNA, the CDR3 is TGCGCCAGCAGCCAAGATGGGCCGGGACAGGGGGATACGCAGTATTTT. The chain joins TRBV4-1 to TRBJ2-3; 10 positions agree with TRBD1. Germline lookup yields CDR1 MGHRA and CDR2 YSYEKL. The CDR3 covers 16 residues. J gave up 6 bases and V 0 bases, and 6 bases lay outside the gene matches.

The sample holds a few counts of this clonotype. This chain links TRBV11-2 with TRBJ2-5; no reliable D call. This CDR3 contains 17 residues. V was pared by 2 bases and J by 1 base, with 17 bases between. Germline V CDR1 and CDR2: SGHAT, FQNNGV. The CDR3 spells CASSLLLGPGLQETQYF. The CDR3 DNA reads TGTGCCAGCAGCTTATTGTTAGGACCAGGCCTCCAAGAGACCCAGTACTTC.

This clonotype was picked up many times. The gene calls are TRBV7-2 and TRBJ2-1; no clear D gene. V dropped 7 bases and J dropped 6 bases, with 19 bases sitting between them. CDR1 is SGHTA, CDR2 FQGNSA, per germline. The CDR3 loop spans 15 amino acids. CDR3 DNA sequence: TGTGCCAGCACCCACCACGTGGGTCCAAGCAATGAGCAGTTCTTC. Translating it yields CASTHHVGPSNEQFF.

V and J are TRBV7-2 and TRBJ2-1, with 7 positions matching TRBD1. CDR3 length equals 16 residues. V lost 5 bases and J lost 3; bases outside the gene matches: 10. Germline CDR1 is SGHTA and CDR2 is FQGNSA. The CDR3 DNA reads as TGTGCCAGCAGCCGGCCGGGACAGTCCATCTACAATGAGCAGTTCTTC. Its protein product is CASSRPGQSIYNEQFF.

This clonotype appeared a few times. The rearrangement joins TRBV6-1 to TRBJ2-5; 7 bases agree with TRBD2. V trimming: 1 base; J trimming: 1 base; junction bases outside the gene matches: 3. The CDR3 is 15 amino acids. From germline, CDR1 is MNHNS and CDR2 SASEGT. CDR3 amino acids: CASSEEPGGQETQYF. CDR3 bases: TGTGCCAGCAGTGAAGAGCCGGGGGGCCAAGAGACCCAGTACTTC.

On this clonotype: This may be a read error: a much more frequent sequence differs by one nucleotide. The chain employs TRBV7-2 and TRBJ2-7, with D perhaps matching TRBD1 (6 bases). The CDR3 is 14 amino acids. Germline assignment: CDR1 SGHTA and CDR2 FQGNSA. CDR3 amino acids: CDSSLASGQYEQYF. CDR3 sequence (DNA): TGTGACAGCAGCTTAGCATCCGGACAGTACGAGCAGTACTTC. Full variable domain (rest looked up from reference TRBV7-2 and TRBJ2-7): GAGVSQSPSNKVTEKGKDVELRCDPISGHTALYWYRQSLGQGLEFLIYFQGNSAPDKSGLPSDRFSAERTGGSVSTLTIQRTQQEDSAVYLCDSSLASGQYEQYFGPGTRLTVT.

The rearrangement joins TRBV19 to TRBJ2-1; TRBD2 is a possible D gene (6 bases). Germline V gene sequence: CDR1 LNHDA, CDR2 SQIVND (reference sequence). V dropped 6 bases and J dropped 8 bases, with 17 bases sitting between them. The CDR3 loop spans 14 amino acids. CDR3 DNA sequence: TGTGCCAGTAGCTACCGGGCGGGGTTGGATGAGCAGTTCTTC. Translating it yields CASSYRAGLDEQFF.

The chain uses TRBV4-3 and TRBJ2-7; the D gene could be TRBD1 or TRBD2 (5 bases each). CDR1 and CDR2 from the germline V gene are LGHNA and YSLEER. V was trimmed by 2 bases and J by 0 bases, leaving 17 bases between them. The CDR3 has 17 amino acids. The DNA for the CDR3 is TGCGCCAGCAGCCAAACCCCGCCGCCGGGACCCTCCTACGAGCAGTACGTC. This codes for CASSQTPPPGPSYEQYV.

This clonotype was detected ten times or more. The chain has TRBV7-3 and TRBJ1-1; D possibly corresponds to TRBD1 (5 bases). Germline CDR1 reads SGHTA; CDR2 reads FQGTGA. V was trimmed by 1 base and J by 5 bases, leaving 14 bases between them. This CDR3 is 15 amino acids long. The CDR3 DNA is TGTGCCAGCAGCTTAATACGGCAGGGAAATACTGAAGCTTTCTTT. As protein: CASSLIRQGNTEAFF. Full variable domain (remainder filled in from reference TRBV7-3 and TRBJ1-1): GAGVSQTPSNKVTEKGKYVELRCDPISGHTALYWYRQSLGQGPEFLIYFQGTGAADDSGLPNDRFFAVRPEGSVSTLKIQRTERGDSAVYLCASSLIRQGNTEAFFGQGTRLTVV.

V is TRBV19 and J is TRBJ1-1; D is perhaps TRBD1 (5 bases). This CDR3 has 14 residues. V lost 7 bases and J 2 bases, leaving 14 bases between the germline ends. The germline gives CDR1 LNHDA, CDR2 SQIVND (reference sequence). CDR3 sequence: CASTLDNRNTEAFF. CDR3 nucleotide sequence: TGTGCCAGTACCCTGGACAATCGTAACACTGAAGCTTTCTTT.

There are many counts of this clonotype. The chain employs TRBV6-1 and TRBJ1-5, with 9 bases aligning to TRBD1. The CDR3 length is 17 residues. From germline, CDR1 is MNHNS and CDR2 SASEGT. J lost 7 bases, V lost 0 bases, and 10 bases had no gene match. The CDR3 bases are TGTGCCAGCAGTGAAGCGGGCGGGACAGGGATGGGACAGCCCCAGCATTTT. It encodes CASSEAGGTGMGQPQHF.

The table lists this clonotype with a few counts. The rearrangement links TRBV7-8 to TRBJ2-2; 7 nucleotides line up with TRBD2. The V segment lost 1 base and the J segment 4 bases; nucleotides outside the gene matches: 6. The CDR3 extends over 16 amino acids. Germline V lookup: CDR1 SGHVS, CDR2 FQNEAQ. In DNA form, the CDR3 reads TGTGCCAGCAGCTTAGATGGGGGGGTCCCCACCGGGGAGCTGTTTTTT. As protein: CASSLDGGVPTGELFF. The whole variable domain, filled in from reference TRBV7-8 and TRBJ2-2, reads GAGVSQSPRYKVAKRGQDVALRCDPISGHVSLFWYQQALGQGPEFLTYFQNEAQLDKSGLPSDRFFAERPEGSVSTLKIQRTQQEDSAVYLCASSLDGGVPTGELFFGEGSRLTVL.

As for this clonotype: It may be a read error: a sequence one base away is much more abundant. This chain joins TRBV7-8 and TRBJ2-3, with D perhaps being TRBD1 or TRBD2 (6 bases each). Germline lookup yields CDR1 SGHVS and CDR2 FQNEAQ. The CDR3 runs 16 residues. CDR3 loop: CASNLSRGQSTDTQYF. The CDR3 DNA reads TGTGCCAGCAACTTAAGCCGGGGGCAGAGCACAGATACGCAGTATTTT.

A few counts support this clonotype. The V and J genes are TRBV12-3 or TRBV12-4 and TRBJ2-3; 10 bases match TRBD2. V shed 5 bases and J 6 bases; nucleotides not matched to a gene: 14. CDR3 length equals 17 residues. The CDR3 loop is CASSPRGEAGGPDTQYF. The CDR3 nucleotides are TGTGCCAGCAGTCCCCGGGGGGAAGCGGGGGGGCCCGATACGCAGTATTTT.

The rearrangement joins TRBV24-1 to TRBJ2-2; weak D call: TRBD2 (5 bases). The CDR3 covers 14 residues. V lost 2 bases, J lost 6 bases, and 9 bases lay in between. The germline CDR1 and CDR2 sequences are KGHDR and SFDVKD. The CDR3 loop is CATSDWTSAGELFF. As DNA, the CDR3 is TGTGCCACCAGTGATTGGACTTCGGCCGGGGAGCTGTTTTTT.

The rearrangement links TRBV7-6 to TRBJ1-2, with 7 bases aligning to TRBD1. V lost 4 bases to trimming and J lost 3 bases; unmatched junction nucleotides: 5. Germline V lookup: CDR1 SGHVS, CDR2 FNYEAQ. The CDR3 covers 14 residues. The CDR3 region has the DNA TGTGCCAGCAGCTCACTGACAGGGCACTATGGCTACACCTTC. This codes for CASSSLTGHYGYTF.

This clonotype was recorded only once. This chain links TRBV10-3 with TRBJ1-1; 7 nucleotides match TRBD1. The V segment lost 8 bases and the J segment 0 bases; nucleotides outside the gene matches: 12. The germline V gene has CDR1 ENHRY and CDR2 SYGVKD. This CDR3 is built from 16 residues. In DNA form, the CDR3 reads TGTGCCATCTCCAGGGGGGCCGGGACACTGAACACTGAAGCTTTCTTT. Translating it yields CAISRGAGTLNTEAFF.

The V call is TRBV7-2, the J call TRBJ1-2; a weak D match, TRBD1 (5 bases). The CDR3 is 15 residues long. Germline V lookup: CDR1 SGHTA, CDR2 FQGNSA. Trimming took 0 bases from V and 4 from J, leaving 12 bases between them. The CDR3 spells CASSLAGGGVYGYTF. Written as DNA, the CDR3 is TGTGCCAGCAGCTTAGCGGGGGGGGGGGTCTATGGCTACACCTTC.

This sequence joins TRBV5-4 and TRBJ1-1; the D gene is possibly TRBD1 (5 bases). The CDR3 totals 15 residues. Trimming removed 4 bases at V and 1 base at J, with 14 bases between. Germline values: CDR1 SGHNT, CDR2 YYREEE (reference sequence). The CDR3 nucleotides are TGTGCCAGCAGCCCCTTGGGGGACGGGAACACTGAAGCTTTCTTT. Protein sequence: CASSPLGDGNTEAFF.

The rearrangement uses TRBV7-6 and TRBJ2-7; unclear D gene. V gave up 5 bases and J gave up 0 bases, with 14 bases separating them. The CDR3 has 15 residues. Germline V gene data show CDR1 as SGHVS and CDR2 as FNYEAQ. DNA for the CDR3: TGTGCCAGCAGCCCCTTCCAGACCAACTCCTACGAGCAGTACTTC. Translating gives CASSPFQTNSYEQYF.